This entry is about one TCR beta chain. Germline lookup yields CDR1 ENHRY and CDR2 SYGVKD. V shed 4 bases and J shed 2 bases, with 8 bases lying between them. This CDR3 contains 14 residues. The sample is drawn from a study of control samples from healthy donors and cancer patients. Profiled with immunoSEQ multiplex PCR; TCRdb holds only in-frame clones, not every one. The sample lists more than 150,000 clones, roughly 91% occurring once. This clonotype was obtained from a man younger than 35 in good health. Sequencing was carried out using blood. The rearrangement uses TRBV10-3 and TRBJ1-4; the D is unclear. Written as DNA, the CDR3 is TGTGCCATCAGTGCCGGGGAGACTAATGAAAAACTGTTTTTT. It is translated as CAISAGETNEKLFF.